Shown below are 5 T cell receptor beta chains from a single sample sequenced in a study of T cells after yellow fever vaccination. Using its own MiXCR run on the 5' RACE reads, TCRdb lists one record per CDR3 protein. Among around 250,000 distinct CDR3 sequences listed, roughly 5.2% were seen once. The sequenced sample was CD4+ T cells sorted from PBMCs, obtained on the day of the yellow fever booster vaccination. Source of these receptors: a man aged 18 to 30 who received the YFV17D yellow fever vaccine.

V usage is TRBV18 and J usage is TRBJ1-1, with 7 bases that match TRBD1. J was trimmed by 12 bases and V by 6 bases; bases with no gene match: 7. The CDR3 covers 11 residues. Germline V CDR1 and CDR2: KGHSH, LQKENI. The chain's CDR3 is CASSQPGQTFF. The DNA of the CDR3 is TGTGCCAGCTCCCAACCGGGACAGACTTTCTTT.

This clonotype was detected a few times. The V call is TRBV7-2, the J call TRBJ2-5; either TRBD1 or TRBD2 may supply D (6 bases each). V lost 3 bases and J lost 1, with 15 bases in between. Germline-derived CDR1 and CDR2 are SGHTA and FQGNSA. The CDR3 runs 16 residues. The CDR3 nucleotides are TGTGCCAGCAGCTTTCCCGGGGGCCAGGGCCAAGAGACCCAGTACTTC. Its translation is CASSFPGGQGQETQYF.

This clonotype came up many times. This CDR3 reads CASSVDRTGQPQHF. The CDR3 coding sequence is TGTGCCAGCAGTGTCGACAGGACGGGACAGCCCCAGCATTTT. V gene TRBV6-1 combines with J gene TRBJ1-5, with a tentative D call TRBD1 (6 bases). Germline CDR1 and CDR2: MNHNS and SASEGT. The V end lost 4 bases, the J end lost 7 bases, and 14 bases lay between the germline ends. The CDR3 is made up of 14 amino acids.

The chain couples TRBV7-3 to TRBJ2-6; D is perhaps TRBD2 (6 bases). V lost 1 base to trimming and J lost 2 bases, with 9 bases between them. The length of the CDR3 is 16 residues. CDR1 SGHTA and CDR2 FQGTGA come from the germline V gene. As DNA, the CDR3 is TGTGCCAGCAGCTTAAGTGGGGGGACTGGGGCCAACGTCCTGACTTTC. It encodes CASSLSGGTGANVLTF. Combining the CDR3 with reference TRBV7-3 and TRBJ2-6 gives the whole variable domain GAGVSQTPSNKVTEKGKYVELRCDPISGHTALYWYRQSLGQGPEFLIYFQGTGAADDSGLPNDRFFAVRPEGSVSTLKIQRTERGDSAVYLCASSLSGGTGANVLTFGAGSRLTVL.

This clonotype was recorded many times. The CDR3 here is CASSQPGTGGWQETQYF. The CDR3 DNA reads as TGCGCCAGCAGCCAACCCGGGACAGGGGGCTGGCAAGAGACCCAGTACTTC. V gene TRBV4-1 combines with J gene TRBJ2-5, with 12 bases fitting TRBD1. The V and J ends lost 2 bases and 2 bases, in that order; junction bases with no gene match: 6. In germline, CDR1 is MGHRA, CDR2 YSYEKL. The length of the CDR3 is 17 residues.